This section outlines one T cell receptor beta chain sequence together with its context. The sample belongs to a study of T cell changes during pregnancy in multiple sclerosis. Sequencing was performed with immunoSEQ multiplex PCR; in TCRdb, only in-frame clones are kept and a portion is missing. The repertoire consists of 35,000 to 45,000 clones, with around 92% occurring once and the leading ten covering roughly 1.8%. CDR1 is SGHNT, CDR2 YYREEE, per germline (reference sequence). V was pared by 0 bases and J by 2 bases, with 2 bases between. This CDR3 has 12 residues. V and J are TRBV5-4 and TRBJ1-2; D is unclear. Sequenced material: CD4+ T cells from peripheral blood mononuclear cells, taken after pregnancy. This receptor was taken from a female donor in good health, enrolled as a control in a pregnancy study. CDR3 in DNA: TGTGCCAGCAGCTTGGCAAACTATGGCTACACCTTC. It codes for CASSLANYGYTF.